A single sample gave rise to the 25 T cell receptor beta chains below, sequenced in a study of regulatory T cells in long-lasting Graves disease. Construction of TCR beta libraries relied on iRepertoire HTBI primers and on Arm-PCR targeting CDR3 regions. TCRdb ran MiXCR on the multiplex PCR reads and lists one entry per CDR3 protein. The sample gives approximately 500,000 distinct CDR3 sequences, about a fifth of which show up once; 7.1% is in the top ten. This sample's time point: persistent/refractory GD, antithyroid drugs over 5 years with positive TRAb. PBMC RNA was the source of the TCR library. This material consisted of peripheral blood mononuclear cells (PBMCs), taken when the disease was refractory, from a patient treated with antithyroid drugs. Receptors originate from a female donor with Graves disease.

This clonotype was seen at least ten times. This sequence joins TRBV3-1 and TRBJ1-1; D gene unclear. Looked up from germline, CDR1 is LGHDT and CDR2 is YNNKEL (reference sequence). The CDR3 is made up of 14 amino acids. Trimming cost V 2 bases and J 0 bases, with 7 bases left between them. CDR3 region: CASSQNHVNTEAFF. The CDR3 DNA reads TGTGCCAGCAGCCAAAACCATGTGAACACTGAAGCTTTCTTT.

The chain is built from TRBV12-3 or TRBV12-4 and TRBJ2-1, with 8 bases identical to TRBD2. CDR3 size: 20 residues. V trimming: 2 bases; J trimming: 7 bases; junction bases outside the gene matches: 22. The CDR3 DNA reads as TGTGCCAGCAGTTTAAATCCCCACTTCGGGGGGGAGGGCCGGGTTAATGAGCAGTTCTTC. Amino acid sequence: CASSLNPHFGGEGRVNEQFF.

This clonotype was found many times. The V and J genes are TRBV11-3 and TRBJ2-5, with D perhaps TRBD2 (5 bases). Looked up from germline, CDR1 is SGHNT and CDR2 is YENEEA. This CDR3 comprises 13 residues. V was clipped by 1 base and J by 5 bases, with 8 bases between them. The chain's CDR3 is CASSLVRVETQYF. The CDR3 DNA sequence: TGTGCCAGCAGCTTAGTGAGGGTGGAGACCCAGTACTTC.

This clonotype was counted only a few times. The V gene is TRBV3-1, the J gene TRBJ2-4; no clear D. This CDR3 has 17 amino acids. The germline V gene has CDR1 LGHDT and CDR2 YNNKEL (reference sequence). The V and J ends lost 1 base and 0 bases respectively, with 13 bases between them. The CDR3 sequence is CASSQVGADIAKNIQYF. DNA of the CDR3: TGTGCCAGCAGCCAAGTAGGCGCCGATATAGCCAAAAACATTCAGTACTTC. Full variable domain (outside the CDR3, taken from reference TRBV3-1 and TRBJ2-4): DTAVSQTPKYLVTQMGNDKSIKCEQNLGHDTMYWYKQDSKKFLKIMFSYNNKELIINETVPNRFSPKSPDKAHLNLHINSLELGDSAVYFCASSQVGADIAKNIQYFGAGTRLSVL.

The chain has TRBV10-3 and TRBJ2-2; 9 nucleotides align to TRBD2. The CDR3 extends over 16 amino acids. Trimming took 7 bases from V and 5 from J; bases not matched to a gene: 11. The germline gives CDR1 ENHRY, CDR2 SYGVKD. As DNA, the CDR3 is TGTGCCATCACGGGCTTAGCGGGAGTGCGAACCGGGGAGCTGTTTTTT. It encodes CAITGLAGVRTGELFF.

V gene TRBV19 combines with J gene TRBJ1-5, with D unclear. The CDR3 sequence is 15 residues long. The germline CDR1 and CDR2 sequences are LNHDA and SQIVND (reference sequence). Trimming shortened V by 0 bases and J by 0 bases, and 6 bases separated the two germline ends. The CDR3 bases are TGTGCCAGTAGTATAGAGACCTATAGCAATCAGCCCCAGCATTTT. Translating it yields CASSIETYSNQPQHF.

The gene calls are TRBV25-1 and TRBJ2-7; 7 positions agree with TRBD1. Germline V gene sequence: CDR1 MGHDK, CDR2 SYGVNS. J was trimmed by 2 bases and V by 3 bases; bases with no gene match: 7. The CDR3 runs to 15 residues. The CDR3 DNA is TGTGCCAGCAGTGATTCGACAGGGTCGACCTACGAGCAGTACTTC. Translation: CASSDSTGSTYEQYF.

This clonotype occurred a few times. The V and J genes are TRBV5-1 and TRBJ2-2; D remains unclear. There are 15 residues in the CDR3. The V gene lost 5 bases and the J gene lost 1 base, with 12 bases spanning the gap. The germline gives CDR1 SGHRS, CDR2 YFSETQ. The CDR3 nucleotides read TGCGCCAGCAGGAGTCCTAGTAGGAACACCGGGGAGCTGTTTTTT. This gives the protein CASRSPSRNTGELFF.

This clonotype was seen many times. J is TRBJ1-2 and V is TRBV27; 8 nucleotides align to TRBD1. This CDR3 has 16 amino acids. V was pared by 4 bases and J by 6 bases, with 13 bases of the junction left unmatched. Germline loops: CDR1 MNHEY, CDR2 SMNVEV (reference sequence). The CDR3: CASSSLFGQGAHGYTF. The DNA for the CDR3 is TGTGCCAGCAGTTCGCTATTCGGACAGGGTGCCCATGGCTACACCTTC.

About this clonotype itself: A much larger clone differs from this one at a single base, so this may be a read error. This chain joins TRBV10-3 and TRBJ2-5; 8 bases map to TRBD1. The CDR3 consists of 14 residues. Germline CDR1 and CDR2: ENHRY and SYGVKD. The CDR3 reads CAISDEQGGETQHF. The CDR3 nucleotides are TGTGCCATCAGTGACGAACAGGGGGGAGAGACCCAGCACTTC.

This clonotype was recorded many times. This chain links TRBV6-5 with TRBJ1-2; the D is unclear. This CDR3 contains 14 residues. V gave up 0 bases and J gave up 5 bases, with 10 bases separating them. Germline lookup yields CDR1 MNHEY and CDR2 SVGAGI. CDR3 amino acids: CASSYSKGSYGYTF. Written as DNA, the CDR3 is TGTGCCAGCAGTTACTCGAAGGGATCTTATGGCTACACCTTC.

The rearrangement links TRBV16 to TRBJ2-3; no firm D call. This CDR3 is 15 amino acids long. Looked up from germline, CDR1 is KGHSY and CDR2 is FQNENV. Trimming took off 1 base at V and 5 bases at J, with 13 bases between the two ends. DNA for the CDR3: TGTGCCAGCAGCCAATGGTGGGTCTTGGGAGATACGCAGTATTTT. Its protein product is CASSQWWVLGDTQYF.

This clonotype has ten or more counts. Germline is not matched at one junction end, which may reflect a read error. V gene TRBV5-1 combines with J gene TRBJ2-5; 14 bases agree with TRBD2. The germline gives CDR1 SGHRS, CDR2 YFSETQ. The CDR3 totals 15 residues. The CDR3, as DNA: TGTGCCAGCAGCTTGGGACTAGCGGGAGCGGAGACCCAGTACTTC. Amino acids: CASSLGLAGAETQYF.

The sample holds many counts of this clonotype. This chain uses TRBV20-1 with TRBJ2-5, with 7 bases that match TRBD1. Per the germline V gene, CDR1 is DFQATT and CDR2 is SNEGSKA (reference sequence). Trimming cost V 5 bases and J 1 base; bases outside gene matches: 4. This CDR3 has 13 amino acids. CDR3 amino acids: CSAGGQLQETQYF. CDR3 sequence (DNA): TGCAGTGCTGGGGGACAGCTCCAAGAGACCCAGTACTTC.

This clonotype was observed a single time. A read error may be the cause here, since a much bigger clone is one base away. The J gene is TRBJ2-2, the V gene TRBV24-1, with a tentative D call TRBD2 (7 bases). Germline values: CDR1 KGHDR, CDR2 SFDVKD. The CDR3 is 15 residues long. CDR3 bases: TGTGCCCCCAGTTTGGGAGGGACAAACACCGGGGAGCTGTTTTTT. Protein: CAPSLGGTNTGELFF.

This clonotype has a single count. The V gene is TRBV5-1, the J gene TRBJ1-1, with TRBD1 matching over 9 bases. Germline CDR1 and CDR2: SGHRS and YFSETQ. The V segment lost 0 bases and the J segment 5 bases; nucleotides outside the gene matches: 2. The CDR3 runs 14 residues. The CDR3 nucleotides read TGCGCCAGCAGCTTGGGGGACAGGGAGACTGAAGCTTTCTTT. It is translated as CASSLGDRETEAFF.

The rearrangement joins TRBV28 to TRBJ2-3; TRBD1 aligns across 10 bases. Germline CDR1 MDHEN, CDR2 SYDVKM. The CDR3 is made up of 17 amino acids. Trimming took 5 bases from V and 6 from J; bases not matched to a gene: 14. In DNA form, the CDR3 reads TGTGCCAGCAGTCCCCCTCCGGGACAGGGGCGTCAGGATACGCAGTATTTT. Residues: CASSPPPGQGRQDTQYF.

Turning to this clonotype: A far more abundant clone sits one base away, making this likely a read error. The genes are TRBV28 and TRBJ1-5; the D gene is possibly TRBD1 (6 bases). The CDR3 spans 13 residues. CDR1 is MDHEN, CDR2 SYDVKM, per germline. The chain's CDR3 is CVSRGGSNQPQHF. The CDR3 DNA reads TGTGTCAGCAGGGGAGGGTCTAATCAGCCCCAGCATTTT.

The chain recombines TRBV6-1 with TRBJ1-2, with TRBD1 matching 7 bases. CDR1 and CDR2 (germline): MNHNS, SASEGT. The CDR3 has 14 residues. V was pared by 6 bases and J by 0 bases, with 4 bases of the junction left unmatched. This chain's CDR3 is CASRGDRANYGYTF. CDR3 bases: TGTGCCAGCAGGGGTGACAGGGCTAACTATGGCTACACCTTC.

The sample holds many counts of this clonotype. The chain couples TRBV20-1 to TRBJ1-2, with D uncertain. Per the germline V gene, CDR1 is DFQATT and CDR2 is SNEGSKA (reference sequence). V lost 6 bases, J lost 4 bases, and 9 bases lay in between. The CDR3 has 11 residues. The CDR3 protein is CSASGVYGYTF. Here the CDR3 DNA reads TGCAGTGCCTCGGGTGTCTATGGCTACACCTTC.

The chain joins TRBV15 to TRBJ2-5, with 7 bases matching TRBD2. V lost 1 base to trimming and J lost 0 bases; unmatched junction nucleotides: 8. The CDR3 spans 17 residues. Germline-derived CDR1 and CDR2 are LNHNV and YYDKDF (reference sequence). The CDR3 DNA reads as TGTGCCACCAGCAGAGTAAGGAGCGGGGCGTACCAAGAGACCCAGTACTTC. This encodes CATSRVRSGAYQETQYF.

The gene calls are TRBV5-4 and TRBJ2-5; D gene ambiguous. Trimming pared 1 base from V and 0 bases from J, leaving 4 bases between. Germline V CDR1 and CDR2: SGHNT, YYREEE (reference sequence). There are 13 residues in the CDR3. The CDR3 spells CASSLPNQETQYF. CDR3 coding DNA: TGTGCCAGCAGCTTGCCGAACCAAGAGACCCAGTACTTC. Looking up the rest from reference TRBV5-4 and TRBJ2-5 gives the full variable domain: ETGVTQSPTHLIKTRGQQVTLRCSSQSGHNTVSWYQQALGQGPQFIFQYYREEENGRGNFPPRFSGLQFPNYSSELNVNALELDDSALYLCASSLPNQETQYFGPGTRLLVL.

V usage is TRBV28 and J usage is TRBJ2-1, with D perhaps TRBD2 (6 bases). The germline V gene encodes CDR1 MDHEN and CDR2 SYDVKM. The V gene lost 8 bases and the J gene lost 4 bases, with 18 bases spanning the gap. The CDR3 is 15 residues long. This chain's CDR3 is CASGQRENFYNEQFF. In DNA form, the CDR3 reads TGTGCCAGCGGCCAACGGGAGAACTTTTACAATGAGCAGTTCTTC. Full variable domain (missing parts from reference TRBV28 and TRBJ2-1): DVKVTQSSRYLVKRTGEKVFLECVQDMDHENMFWYRQDPGLGLRLIYFSYDVKMKEKGDIPEGYSVSREKKERFSLILESASTNQTSMYLCASGQRENFYNEQFFGPGTRLTVL.

This clonotype was seen a few times. The V call is TRBV30, the J call TRBJ2-6; 7 positions match TRBD1. The CDR3 sequence is 17 residues long. CDR1 is GTSNPN and CDR2 is SVGIG in the germline V gene (reference sequence). The junction had 11 bases not matched to a gene; V was cut back by 3 bases and J by 3 bases. The CDR3 sequence: CAWRVRGIRVGANVLTF. The DNA for the CDR3 is TGTGCCTGGAGGGTCAGGGGGATCAGGGTTGGGGCCAACGTCCTGACTTTC. The full variable domain, in which reference TRBV30 and TRBJ2-6 provide the parts outside the CDR3, is SQTIHQWPATLVQPVGSPLSLECTVEGTSNPNLYWYRQAAGRGLQLLFYSVGIGQISSEVPQNLSASRPQDRQFILSSKKLLLSDSGFYLCAWRVRGIRVGANVLTFGAGSRLTVL.

This clonotype was found many times. The CDR3 loop is CASSRGTGVNSPLHF. As DNA, the CDR3 is TGTGCCAGCAGTCGAGGGACAGGGGTAAATTCACCCCTCCACTTT. The rearrangement uses TRBV6-1 and TRBJ1-6, with 10 bases identical to TRBD1. CDR1 is MNHNS, CDR2 SASEGT, per germline. Trimming removed 5 bases from V and 7 bases from J; junction bases left unmatched: 5. This CDR3 is 15 amino acids long.